The 7 T cell receptor beta chains below come from one sample, sequenced in a study of blood T cell repertoires in COVID-19. Clones were read by immunoSEQ multiplex PCR, and TCRdb kept only the in-frame ones, dropping some. The data show 95,000 to 100,000 clones, around 90% seen once. Sequencing used peripheral blood. All receptors derive from a human donor with COVID-19, enrolled during active disease. The donor label of this sample is uncertain.

The chain uses TRBV11-2 and TRBJ2-5; 8 bases fit TRBD2. The CDR3 runs 14 residues. The V segment lost 5 bases and the J segment 3 bases; nucleotides outside the gene matches: 5. Germline CDR1 is SGHAT and CDR2 is FQNNGV. The CDR3 is CASSEYSGKETQYF. The CDR3 bases are TGTGCCAGCAGCGAATATAGCGGGAAAGAGACCCAGTACTTC.

The J gene is TRBJ1-3, the V gene TRBV27, with a weak D call TRBD1 (5 bases). Germline assignment: CDR1 MNHEY and CDR2 SMNVEV (reference sequence). The V and J ends lost 7 bases and 4 bases respectively, with 20 bases between them. The CDR3 loop spans 16 amino acids. The CDR3: CASTLISVGPGNTIYF. In nucleotides, the CDR3 is TGTGCCAGCACGCTAATCTCGGTGGGGCCCGGAAACACCATATATTTT.

The V and J genes are TRBV6-4 and TRBJ2-1; no clear D gene. V was shortened by 2 bases and J by 4 bases, with 9 bases between the two germline ends. The CDR3 is 14 amino acids. Germline V gene lookup returns CDR1 MRHNA and CDR2 SNTAGT. CDR3 amino acids: CASSDDAGYNEQFF. The CDR3, as DNA: TGTGCCAGCAGTGACGATGCAGGATACAATGAGCAGTTCTTC.

The chain is built from TRBV5-1 and TRBJ1-1; no firm D call. This CDR3 spans 13 amino acids. The germline V gene has CDR1 SGHRS and CDR2 YFSETQ. Trimming removed 4 bases at V and 4 bases at J, with 11 bases between. The CDR3 DNA reads as TGCGCCAGCAGCATACCCCCCGGCACTGAAGCTTTCTTT. Its protein is CASSIPPGTEAFF. The full variable domain, completed using reference TRBV5-1 and TRBJ1-1, is KAGVTQTPRYLIKTRGQQVTLSCSPISGHRSVSWYQQTPGQGLQFLFEYFSETQRNKGNFPGRFSGRQFSNSRSEMNVSTLELGDSALYLCASSIPPGTEAFFGQGTRLTVV.

The CDR3 DNA is TGTGCCAGCAGTGAGCAGTCCTACGAGCAGTACTTC. Protein sequence: CASSEQSYEQYF. The V call is TRBV2, the J call TRBJ2-7; no clear D. The CDR3 sequence is 12 residues long. Trimming took 3 bases from V and 1 from J, leaving 4 bases between them. Germline CDR1 reads SNHLY; CDR2 reads FYNNEI.

The chain combines TRBV6-5 with TRBJ1-5; D not certain. The CDR3 totals 13 residues. Germline CDR1 reads MNHEY; CDR2 reads SVGAGI. V lost 4 bases to trimming and J lost 7 bases, with 11 bases between them. The CDR3 here is CASSWARGQPQHF. The CDR3 DNA is TGTGCCAGCAGTTGGGCTCGAGGGCAGCCCCAGCATTTT.

This clone turned up a few times. CDR3: CASSIRQEPYYSNQPQHF. The CDR3 region has the DNA TGTGCCAGTAGTATCCGACAAGAACCTTATTATAGCAATCAGCCCCAGCATTTT. This chain uses TRBV19 with TRBJ1-5; no clear D gene. The CDR3 is 18 amino acids. Trimming removed 3 bases at V and 0 bases at J, with 18 bases between. The V gene's germline CDR1 is LNHDA and CDR2 SQIVND (reference sequence).